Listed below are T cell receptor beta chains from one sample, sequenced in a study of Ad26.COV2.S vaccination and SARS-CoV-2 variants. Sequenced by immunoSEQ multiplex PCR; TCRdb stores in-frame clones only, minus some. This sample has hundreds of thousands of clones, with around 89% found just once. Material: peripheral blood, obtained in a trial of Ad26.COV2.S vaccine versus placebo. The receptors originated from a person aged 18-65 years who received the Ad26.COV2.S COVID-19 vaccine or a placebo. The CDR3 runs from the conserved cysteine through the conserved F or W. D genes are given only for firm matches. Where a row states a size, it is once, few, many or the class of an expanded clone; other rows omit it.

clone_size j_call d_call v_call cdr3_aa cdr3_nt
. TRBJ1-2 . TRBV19 CASSNRGFYGYTF TGTGCCAGTAGTAATAGGGGGTTCTATGGCTACACCTTC
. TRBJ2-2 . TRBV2 CASSGNTGELFF TGTGCCAGCAGCGGAAACACCGGGGAGCTGTTTTTT
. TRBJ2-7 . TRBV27 CASSLDRGMNYEQYF TGTGCCAGCAGTTTAGATCGGGGCATGAACTACGAGCAGTACTTC
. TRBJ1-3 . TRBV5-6 CASSWRNSGNTIYF TGTGCCAGCAGCTGGCGGAACTCTGGAAACACCATATATTTT
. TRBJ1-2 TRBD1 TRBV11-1 CASSRQGIVEDGYTF TGTGCCAGCAGCCGACAGGGAATTGTGGAGGATGGCTACACCTTC
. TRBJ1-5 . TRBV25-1 CASSVGAQPQHF TGTGCCAGCAGTGTGGGTGCTCAGCCCCAGCATTTT
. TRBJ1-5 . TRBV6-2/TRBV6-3 CASSYVTALNQPQHF TGTGCCAGCAGTTATGTAACAGCCCTCAATCAGCCCCAGCATTTT
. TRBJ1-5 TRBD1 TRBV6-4 CASKGTEQSNQPQHF TGTGCCAGCAAAGGGACAGAACAGAGCAATCAGCCCCAGCATTTT
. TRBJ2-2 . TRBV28 CASTFSVGIDLRAHTGELFF TGTGCCAGCACCTTCTCGGTGGGGATTGATTTACGGGCCCACACCGGGGAGCTGTTTTTT
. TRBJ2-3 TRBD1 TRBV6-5 CASRIGTAITDTQYF TGTGCCAGCAGGATAGGGACAGCCATCACAGATACGCAGTATTTT
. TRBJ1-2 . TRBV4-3 CASSQTASVGYTF TGCGCCAGCAGCCAAACCGCCTCCGTTGGCTACACCTTC
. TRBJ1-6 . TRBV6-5 CASSYQGTPLHF TGTGCCAGCAGTTATCAGGGGACACCCCTCCACTTT
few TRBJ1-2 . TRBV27 CASNGGYGYTF TGTGCCAGCAACGGAGGATATGGCTACACCTTC
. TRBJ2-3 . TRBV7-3 CASSHRGDLTDTQYF TGTGCCAGCAGCCATAGGGGGGACCTCACAGATACGCAGTATTTT
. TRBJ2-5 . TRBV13 CASSFFARRGETQYF TGTGCCAGCAGCTTCTTTGCACGGAGGGGAGAGACCCAGTACTTC
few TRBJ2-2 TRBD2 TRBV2 CATLGLAGGGTGELFF TGTGCCACTCTGGGACTAGCGGGGGGAGGTACCGGGGAGCTGTTTTTT
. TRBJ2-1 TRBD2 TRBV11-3 CASSRGTSAGIAEQFF TGTGCCAGCAGCCGCGGGACTAGCGCGGGTATTGCTGAGCAGTTCTTC
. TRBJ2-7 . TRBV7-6 CASSPTLGVAYEQYF TGTGCCAGCAGCCCGACTTTAGGCGTTGCCTACGAGCAGTACTTC
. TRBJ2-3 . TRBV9 CASSVVSADTQYF TGTGCCAGCAGCGTAGTAAGTGCAGATACGCAGTATTTT
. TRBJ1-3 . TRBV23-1 CASSQSHRISGNTIYF TGCGCCAGCAGTCAATCCCACAGGATCTCTGGAAACACCATATATTTT
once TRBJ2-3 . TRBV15 CATSRVQPDTQYF TGTGCCACCAGCAGAGTTCAACCAGATACGCAGTATTTT
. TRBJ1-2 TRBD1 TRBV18 CASSPGGTGENGYTF TGTGCCAGCTCACCCGGGGGGACAGGGGAAAACGGCTACACCTTC
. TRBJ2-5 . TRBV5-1 CASSLALAVETQYF TGCGCCAGCAGCTTGGCCTTAGCGGTAGAGACCCAGTACTTC
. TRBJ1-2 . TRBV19 CASSISLLAGYTF TGTGCCAGTAGTATTAGTCTGCTCGCTGGCTACACCTTC
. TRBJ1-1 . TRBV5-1 CASSIRWDTEAFF TGCGCCAGCAGCATACGTTGGGACACTGAAGCTTTCTTT
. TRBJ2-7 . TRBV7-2 CASSLVSLGGYEQYF TGTGCCAGCAGCTTGGTTAGTTTAGGCGGCTACGAGCAGTACTTC
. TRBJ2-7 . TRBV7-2 CASSNARLGDYEQYF TGTGCCAGCAGCAACGCCCGACTGGGAGACTACGAGCAGTACTTC
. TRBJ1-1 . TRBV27 CASSFYAGQNTEAFF TGTGCCAGCAGTTTTTACGCGGGACAGAACACTGAAGCTTTCTTT
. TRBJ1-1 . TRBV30 CAWTLFLGNTEAFF TGTGCCTGGACTTTATTCTTGGGGAACACTGAAGCTTTCTTT
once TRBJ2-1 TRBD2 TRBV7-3 CASRGTSVYNEQFF TGTGCCAGCAGAGGGACTAGCGTATACAATGAGCAGTTCTTC
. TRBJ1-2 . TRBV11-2 CASSLGRDWYGYTF TGTGCCAGCAGCTTAGGCAGGGATTGGTATGGCTACACCTTC
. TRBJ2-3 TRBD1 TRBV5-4 CASSRGQGSTDTQYF TGTGCCAGCAGCCGGGGACAGGGAAGCACAGATACGCAGTATTTT